These 2 T cell receptor beta chains originate from one sample sequenced in a study of T cells after posttransplantation cyclophosphamide. TCRdb's copy holds only in-frame clones and misses some; the assay was immunoSEQ multiplex PCR. The sample includes tens of thousands of clones, none of them occurring once. Sequencing input: PBMCs. The source of these receptors is a man aged 35-49 years in good health, CMV-negative, and a related stem cell transplant donor.

There are many counts of this clone. CDR3 in DNA: TGTGCCAGCAGCCCGCCCCCCGGGAGGGCAGCATTCAATCAGCCCCAGCATTTT. It yields the protein CASSPPPGRAAFNQPQHF. The chain combines TRBV7-4 with TRBJ1-5; D is undetermined. Germline V gene sequence: CDR1 SGHVT, CDR2 SQSDAQ. The V and J ends lost 5 bases and 3 bases respectively, with 23 bases between them. This CDR3 region has 18 residues.

The genes are TRBV5-1 and TRBJ2-5, with 9 bases identical to TRBD1. The V and J ends lost 1 base and 11 bases, in that order; junction bases with no gene match: 12. CDR3 size: 15 residues. Looked up from germline, CDR1 is SGHRS and CDR2 is YFSETQ. CDR3 DNA: TGCGCCAGCAGCTTGCCGGGACAGGGTAGTAAGGAGCAGTACTTC. This encodes CASSLPGQGSKEQYF.